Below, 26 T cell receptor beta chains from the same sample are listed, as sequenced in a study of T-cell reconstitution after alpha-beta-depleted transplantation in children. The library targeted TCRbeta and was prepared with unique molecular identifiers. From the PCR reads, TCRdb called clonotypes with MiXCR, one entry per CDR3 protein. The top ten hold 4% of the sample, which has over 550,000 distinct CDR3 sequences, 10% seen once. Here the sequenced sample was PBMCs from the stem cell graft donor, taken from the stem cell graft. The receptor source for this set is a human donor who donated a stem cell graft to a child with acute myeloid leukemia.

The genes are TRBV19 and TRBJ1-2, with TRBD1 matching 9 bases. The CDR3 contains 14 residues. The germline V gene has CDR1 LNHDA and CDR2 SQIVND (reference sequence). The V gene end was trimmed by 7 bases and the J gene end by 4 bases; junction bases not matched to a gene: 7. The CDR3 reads CASTPGQGIYGYTF. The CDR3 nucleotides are TGTGCCAGTACTCCCGGACAGGGGATCTATGGCTACACCTTC.

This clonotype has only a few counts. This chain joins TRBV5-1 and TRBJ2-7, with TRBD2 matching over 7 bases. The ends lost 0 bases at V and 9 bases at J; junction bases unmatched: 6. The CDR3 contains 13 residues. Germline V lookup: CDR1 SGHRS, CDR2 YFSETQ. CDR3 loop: CASSLGAGPGQYF. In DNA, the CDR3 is TGCGCCAGCAGCTTGGGAGCGGGACCGGGGCAGTACTTC.

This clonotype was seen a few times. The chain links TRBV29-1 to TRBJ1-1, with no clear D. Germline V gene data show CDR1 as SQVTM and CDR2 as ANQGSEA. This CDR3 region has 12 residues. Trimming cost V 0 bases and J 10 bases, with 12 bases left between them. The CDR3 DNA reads TGCAGCGTTGAAGAACGACCTTGGGGAGCTTTCTTT. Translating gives CSVEERPWGAFF.

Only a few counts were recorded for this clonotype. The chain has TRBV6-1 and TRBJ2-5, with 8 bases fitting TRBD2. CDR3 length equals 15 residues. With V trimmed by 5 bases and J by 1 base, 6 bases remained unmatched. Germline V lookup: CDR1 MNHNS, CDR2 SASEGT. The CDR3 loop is CASSPSGSLQETQYF. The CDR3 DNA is TGTGCCAGCAGTCCAAGCGGGAGTCTCCAAGAGACCCAGTACTTC.

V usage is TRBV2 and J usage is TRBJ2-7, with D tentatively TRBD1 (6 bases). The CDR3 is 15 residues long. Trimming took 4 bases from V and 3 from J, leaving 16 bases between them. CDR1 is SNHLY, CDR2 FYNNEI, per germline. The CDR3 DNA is TGTGCCAGCAGTGGGAGAGGGACACGAGGCTACGAGCAGTACTTC. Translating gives CASSGRGTRGYEQYF.

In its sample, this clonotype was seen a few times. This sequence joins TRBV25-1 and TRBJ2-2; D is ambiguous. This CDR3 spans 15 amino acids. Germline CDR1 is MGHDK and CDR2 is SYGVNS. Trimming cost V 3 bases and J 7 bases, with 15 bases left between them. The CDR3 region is CASSDVGRLNGELFF. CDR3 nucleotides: TGTGCCAGCAGTGATGTGGGCAGGCTCAACGGGGAGCTGTTTTTT.

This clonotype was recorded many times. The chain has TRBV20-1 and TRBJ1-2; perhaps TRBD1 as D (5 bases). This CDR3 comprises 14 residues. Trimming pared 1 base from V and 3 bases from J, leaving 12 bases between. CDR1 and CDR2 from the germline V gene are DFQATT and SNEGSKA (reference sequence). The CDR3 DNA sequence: TGCAGTGCTAGAGGGAAGGGGAAGGACTATGGCTACACCTTC. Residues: CSARGKGKDYGYTF.

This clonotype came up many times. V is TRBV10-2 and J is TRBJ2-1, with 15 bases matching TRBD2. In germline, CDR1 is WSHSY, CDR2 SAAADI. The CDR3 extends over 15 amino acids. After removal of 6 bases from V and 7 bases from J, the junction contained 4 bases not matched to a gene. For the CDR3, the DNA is TGCGCCAGCAGACTGGGGACTAGCGGGAGGAATGAGCAGTTCTTC. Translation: CASRLGTSGRNEQFF.

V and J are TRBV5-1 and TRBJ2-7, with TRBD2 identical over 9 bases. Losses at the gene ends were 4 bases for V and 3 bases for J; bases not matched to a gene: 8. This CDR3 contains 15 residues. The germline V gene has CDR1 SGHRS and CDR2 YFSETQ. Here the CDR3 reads CASSGLAGQVYEQYF. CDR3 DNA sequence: TGCGCCAGCAGCGGCCTAGCGGGGCAGGTCTACGAGCAGTACTTC.

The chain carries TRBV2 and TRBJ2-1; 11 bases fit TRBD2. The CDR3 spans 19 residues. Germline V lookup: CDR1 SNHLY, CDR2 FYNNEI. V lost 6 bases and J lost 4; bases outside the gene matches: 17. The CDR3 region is CASRRTSGFSLPQYNEQFF. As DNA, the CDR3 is TGTGCCAGCAGGCGGACTAGCGGGTTCAGTCTTCCTCAGTACAATGAGCAGTTCTTC. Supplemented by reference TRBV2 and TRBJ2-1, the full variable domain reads EPEVTQTPSHQVTQMGQEVILRCVPISNHLYFYWYRQILGQKVEFLVSFYNNEISEKSEIFDDQFSVERPDGSNFTLKIRSTKLEDSAMYFCASRRTSGFSLPQYNEQFFGPGTRLTVL.

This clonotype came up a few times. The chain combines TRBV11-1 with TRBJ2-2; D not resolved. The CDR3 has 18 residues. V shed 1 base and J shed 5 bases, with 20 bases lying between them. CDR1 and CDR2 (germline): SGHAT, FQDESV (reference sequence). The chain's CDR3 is CASSLGSPARKKTGELFF. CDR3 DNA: TGTGCCAGCAGCTTAGGGTCGCCTGCCCGCAAGAAAACCGGGGAGCTGTTTTTT.

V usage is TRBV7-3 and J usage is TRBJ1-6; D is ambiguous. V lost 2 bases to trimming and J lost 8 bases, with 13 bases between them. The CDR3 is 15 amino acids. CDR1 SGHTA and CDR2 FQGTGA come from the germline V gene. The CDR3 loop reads CASSLFSGSDSPLHF. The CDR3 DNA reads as TGTGCCAGCAGCTTATTCTCAGGATCAGATTCACCCCTCCACTTT. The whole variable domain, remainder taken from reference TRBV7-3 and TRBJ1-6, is GAGVSQTPSNKVTEKGKYVELRCDPISGHTALYWYRQSLGQGPEFLIYFQGTGAADDSGLPNDRFFAVRPEGSVSTLKIQRTERGDSAVYLCASSLFSGSDSPLHFGNGTRLTVT.

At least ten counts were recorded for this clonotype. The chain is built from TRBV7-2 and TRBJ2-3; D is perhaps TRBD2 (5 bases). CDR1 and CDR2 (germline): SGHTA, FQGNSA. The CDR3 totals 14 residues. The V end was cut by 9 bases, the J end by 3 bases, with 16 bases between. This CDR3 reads CASLFFGGTDTQYF. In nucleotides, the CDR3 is TGTGCCAGTTTATTCTTCGGCGGGACAGATACGCAGTATTTT.

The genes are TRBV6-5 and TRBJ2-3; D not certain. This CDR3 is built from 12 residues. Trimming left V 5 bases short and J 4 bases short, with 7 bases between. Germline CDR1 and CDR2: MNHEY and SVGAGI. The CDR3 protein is CASSTKSDTQYF. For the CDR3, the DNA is TGTGCCAGCAGTACCAAGTCAGATACGCAGTATTTT.

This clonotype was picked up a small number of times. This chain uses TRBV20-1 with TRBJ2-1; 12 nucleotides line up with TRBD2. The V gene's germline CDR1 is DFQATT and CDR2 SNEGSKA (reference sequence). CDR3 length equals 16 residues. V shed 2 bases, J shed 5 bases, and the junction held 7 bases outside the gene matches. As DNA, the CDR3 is TGCAGTGCTAGAAGCCTAGCGGGAGGGCTAGACAATGAGCAGTTCTTC. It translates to CSARSLAGGLDNEQFF.

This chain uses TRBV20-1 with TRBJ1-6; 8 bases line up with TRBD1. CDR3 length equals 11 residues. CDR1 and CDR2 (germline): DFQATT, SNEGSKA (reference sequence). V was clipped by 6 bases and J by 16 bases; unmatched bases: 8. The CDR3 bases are TGCAGTGCCCTAACAGGGGGGGTACTCCACTTT. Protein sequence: CSALTGGVLHF.

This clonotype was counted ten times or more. Written as DNA, the CDR3 is TGTGCCAGCAGTTTATTGCCAGCGGGAGAACAAGAGACCCAGTACTTC. As protein: CASSLLPAGEQETQYF. The rearrangement uses TRBV5-6 and TRBJ2-5; 8 bases fit TRBD2. With 5 bases clipped from V and 2 bases from J, the junction kept 11 bases outside the gene matches. The CDR3 covers 16 residues. Germline lookup yields CDR1 SGHDT and CDR2 YYEEEE.

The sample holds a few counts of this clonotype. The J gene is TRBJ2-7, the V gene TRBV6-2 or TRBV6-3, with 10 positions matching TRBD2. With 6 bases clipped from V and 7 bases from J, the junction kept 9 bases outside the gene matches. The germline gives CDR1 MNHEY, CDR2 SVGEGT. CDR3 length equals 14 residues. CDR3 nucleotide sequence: TGTGCCAGCAGACTAGCGGGAAACCCCTGGGAGCAGTACTTC. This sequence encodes CASRLAGNPWEQYF.

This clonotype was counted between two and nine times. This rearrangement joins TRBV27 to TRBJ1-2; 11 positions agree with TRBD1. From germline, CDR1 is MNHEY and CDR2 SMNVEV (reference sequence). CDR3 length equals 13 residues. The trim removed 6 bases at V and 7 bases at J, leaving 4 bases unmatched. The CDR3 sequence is CASRPDRGPGYTF. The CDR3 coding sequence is TGTGCCAGCAGGCCGGACAGGGGGCCTGGCTACACCTTC.

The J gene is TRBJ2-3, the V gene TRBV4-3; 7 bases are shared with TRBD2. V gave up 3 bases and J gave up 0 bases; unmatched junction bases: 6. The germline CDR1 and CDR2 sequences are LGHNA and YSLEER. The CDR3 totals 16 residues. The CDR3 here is CASSHSLAASTDTQYF. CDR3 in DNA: TGCGCCAGCAGCCATTCCCTAGCGGCTAGCACAGATACGCAGTATTTT.

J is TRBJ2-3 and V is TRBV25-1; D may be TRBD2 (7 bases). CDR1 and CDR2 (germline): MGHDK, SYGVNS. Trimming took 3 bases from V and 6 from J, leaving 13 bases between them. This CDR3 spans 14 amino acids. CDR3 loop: CASSEGGARDTQYF. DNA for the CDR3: TGTGCCAGCAGTGAGGGGGGGGCGCGGGATACGCAGTATTTT.

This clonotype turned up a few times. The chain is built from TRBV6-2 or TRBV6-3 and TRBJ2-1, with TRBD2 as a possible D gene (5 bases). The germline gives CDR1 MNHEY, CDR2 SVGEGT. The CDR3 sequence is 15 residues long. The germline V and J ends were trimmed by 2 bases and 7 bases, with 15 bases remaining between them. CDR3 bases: TGTGCCAGCAGTTACGGCTCACTAGGCCAGAATGAGCAGTTCTTC. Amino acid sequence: CASSYGSLGQNEQFF.

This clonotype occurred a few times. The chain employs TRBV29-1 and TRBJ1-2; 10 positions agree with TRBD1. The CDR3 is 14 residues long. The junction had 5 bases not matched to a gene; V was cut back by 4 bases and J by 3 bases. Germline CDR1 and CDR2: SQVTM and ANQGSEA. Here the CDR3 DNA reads TGCAGCGTTGGACAGGGGGCAGGAGACTATGGCTACACCTTC. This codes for CSVGQGAGDYGYTF.

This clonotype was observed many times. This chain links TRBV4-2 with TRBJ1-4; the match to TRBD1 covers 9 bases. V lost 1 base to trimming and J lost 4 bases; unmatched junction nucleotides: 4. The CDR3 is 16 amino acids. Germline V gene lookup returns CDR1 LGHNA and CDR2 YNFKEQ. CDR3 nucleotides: TGTGCCAGCAGCCAAGGCCCGGGACAGGGTAATGAAAAACTGTTTTTT. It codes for CASSQGPGQGNEKLFF.

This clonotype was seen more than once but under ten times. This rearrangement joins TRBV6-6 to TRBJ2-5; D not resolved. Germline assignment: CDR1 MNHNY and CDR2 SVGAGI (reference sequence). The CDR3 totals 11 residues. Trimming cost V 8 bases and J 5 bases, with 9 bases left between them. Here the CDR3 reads CASAPGETQYF. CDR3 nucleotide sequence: TGTGCCAGCGCCCCTGGGGAGACCCAGTACTTC.

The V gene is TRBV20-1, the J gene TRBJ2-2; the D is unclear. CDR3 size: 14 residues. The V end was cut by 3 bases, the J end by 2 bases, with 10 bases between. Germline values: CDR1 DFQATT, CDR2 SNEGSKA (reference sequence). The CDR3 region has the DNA TGCAGTGCTAGGTCGGACGGAAACACCGGGGAGCTGTTTTTT. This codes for CSARSDGNTGELFF.